These 22 T cell receptor beta chains were all obtained from the same sample, sequenced in a study of metastatic and nonmetastatic thyroid tumors. TCRdb reanalyzed the PCR reads via MiXCR. In the table there are tens of thousands of clones, roughly 25% of which are singletons. Each patient went into thyroid surgery without having received any treatment. Sequencing was done on a sample of blood. The receptors here all came from a female donor with papillary thyroid cancer or a benign thyroid nodule (not recorded which). Some clones in this sample may be carry-over from other donors' samples.

This clone was detected a few times. The genes are TRBV7-2 and TRBJ2-7; D is perhaps TRBD1 (6 bases). The CDR3 extends over 14 amino acids. CDR1 and CDR2 (germline): SGHTA, FQGNSA. V was shortened by 3 bases and J by 7 bases, with 16 bases between the two germline ends. The CDR3, as DNA: TGTGCCAGCAGCTTTTCTCGGACAGCTATGGAGCAGTACTTC. Amino acid sequence: CASSFSRTAMEQYF.

This clone was counted a few times. This chain joins TRBV6-1 and TRBJ2-3; D is undetermined. Germline V lookup: CDR1 MNHNS, CDR2 SASEGT. V shed 5 bases and J shed 7 bases, with 16 bases lying between them. This CDR3 is built from 14 residues. CDR3 sequence (DNA): TGTGCCAGCAGTCCCGGTACTAACATGAATACGCAGTATTTT. This sequence encodes CASSPGTNMNTQYF.

This clone was observed a few times. The missing conserved phenylalanine or tryptophan at the end of this CDR3 makes a read error likely. The chain employs TRBV6-5 and TRBJ2-2; D call uncertain. CDR1 is MNHEY and CDR2 is SVGAGI in the germline V gene. This CDR3 region has 12 residues. V shed 6 bases and J shed 8 bases, with 10 bases lying between them. Written as DNA, the CDR3 is TGTGCCAGCAGACGTCCAGGTGGGGAGCTGTTTTCT. This codes for CASRRPGGELFS.

V and J are TRBV29-1 and TRBJ1-2, with a tentative D call TRBD1 (6 bases). Trimming took 1 base from V and 4 from J, leaving 10 bases between them. The CDR3 contains 13 residues. The germline V gene encodes CDR1 SQVTM and CDR2 ANQGSEA. DNA of the CDR3: TGCAGCGTTGAAGCGGGCAGGGGCTATGGCTACACCTTC. This encodes CSVEAGRGYGYTF. Full variable domain (rest looked up from reference TRBV29-1 and TRBJ1-2): SAVISQKPSRDICQRGTSLTIQCQVDSQVTMMFWYRQQPGQSLTLIATANQGSEATYESGFVIDKFPISRPNLTFSTLTVSNMSPEDSSIYLCSVEAGRGYGYTFGSGTRLTVV.

The gene calls are TRBV7-2 and TRBJ2-1; the D call may be TRBD1 or TRBD2 (5 bases each). V was shortened by 5 bases and J by 9 bases, with 26 bases between the two germline ends. Germline values: CDR1 SGHTA, CDR2 FQGNSA. The length of the CDR3 is 17 residues. The CDR3 DNA follows: TGTGCCAGCAGCCCCCCTCGTGGGGGATTTGGACCTGTTGAGCAGTTCTTC. The encoded protein is CASSPPRGGFGPVEQFF.

The V and J genes are TRBV6-1 and TRBJ1-2; 10 positions agree with TRBD1. This CDR3 is built from 16 residues. Germline assignment: CDR1 MNHNS and CDR2 SASEGT. The V gene end was trimmed by 6 bases and the J gene end by 5 bases; junction bases not matched to a gene: 12. The DNA for the CDR3 is TGTGCCAGCAGGCAGACGGGACAGGGGCTACCGTATGGCTACACCTTC. It is translated as CASRQTGQGLPYGYTF.

This clone showed up many times. The chain has TRBV10-3 and TRBJ1-6; D unclear. Between the trimmed V and J ends, which lost 4 bases and 7 bases, there was a span of 5 bases. The CDR3 covers 12 residues. CDR1 and CDR2 from the germline V gene are ENHRY and SYGVKD. The CDR3 DNA sequence: TGTGCCATCAGTGTCCAGAATTCACCCCTCCACTTT. It translates to CAISVQNSPLHF.

Many counts were recorded for this clone. Written as DNA, the CDR3 is TGCGCCAGCAGCCAAAATTTAGGGCCTAGCGGGATCTCTGGCGAGCAGTACTTC. Protein sequence: CASSQNLGPSGISGEQYF. The chain employs TRBV4-1 and TRBJ2-7, with 9 bases that match TRBD2. V lost 2 bases, J lost 6 bases, and 17 bases stayed unmatched. The CDR3 has 18 residues. Germline V CDR1 and CDR2: MGHRA, YSYEKL.

In its sample, this clone is medium-sized. The chain's CDR3 is CASSGRRDYGYTF. For the CDR3, the DNA is TGCGCCAGCAGTGGACGACGGGACTATGGCTACACCTTC. V usage is TRBV10-1 and J usage is TRBJ1-2, with D unresolved. The CDR3 totals 13 residues. Germline V gene data show CDR1 as WNHNN and CDR2 as SYGVQD (reference sequence). The V and J ends lost 4 bases and 3 bases respectively, with 9 bases between them.

The J gene is TRBJ2-7, the V gene TRBV14, with D unclear. The V and J ends lost 5 bases and 6 bases respectively, with 17 bases between them. This CDR3 is built from 14 residues. CDR1 SGHDN and CDR2 FVKESK come from the germline V gene. CDR3 loop: CASSFSGWMSEQYF. In nucleotides, the CDR3 is TGTGCCAGCAGCTTCTCCGGGTGGATGAGCGAGCAGTACTTC.

Within the sample, this clone is medium-sized (0.01 to 0.1%). The chain links TRBV19 to TRBJ1-6, with D possibly TRBD1 on 5 matching bases. The CDR3 extends over 15 amino acids. V lost 5 bases and J 2 bases, leaving 10 bases between the germline ends. The germline CDR1 and CDR2 sequences are LNHDA and SQIVND (reference sequence). The CDR3, as DNA: TGTGCCAGTAGTCTGCAGGGCACCTATAATTCACCCCTCCACTTT. It specifies CASSLQGTYNSPLHF.

In this sample, this clone turned up many times. This rearrangement joins TRBV20-1 to TRBJ1-1; D gene ambiguous. The V gene lost 0 bases and the J gene lost 4 bases, with 9 bases spanning the gap. The V gene's germline CDR1 is DFQATT and CDR2 SNEGSKA (reference sequence). This CDR3 is built from 13 residues. For the CDR3, the DNA is TGCAGTGCTAGAGATACCCCGAGCACTGAAGCTTTCTTT. Its translation: CSARDTPSTEAFF.

The table lists this clone with many counts. The rearrangement uses TRBV5-1 and TRBJ2-3; tentative D call: TRBD1 (6 bases). The CDR3 length is 14 residues. V dropped 1 base and J dropped 2 bases, with 8 bases sitting between them. Looked up from germline, CDR1 is SGHRS and CDR2 is YFSETQ. CDR3 region: CASSLNRDTDTQYF. The CDR3 nucleotides are TGCGCCAGCAGCTTGAACAGGGACACAGATACGCAGTATTTT.

Sample share makes this clone medium-sized. This chain connects TRBV27 to TRBJ2-7; maybe TRBD1 (6 bases). V lost 5 bases, J lost 7 bases, and 21 bases lay in between. This CDR3 comprises 15 residues. CDR1 and CDR2 from the germline V gene are MNHEY and SMNVEV (reference sequence). The CDR3 nucleotides are TGTGCCAGCAGTCCGTCCCAGGGGATGTTGTGGGAGCAGTACTTC. This sequence encodes CASSPSQGMLWEQYF.

This clone was detected ten times or more. A much larger clone lies a single base off, so this may be a read error. The chain uses TRBV7-9 and TRBJ2-1, with 8 nucleotides matching TRBD1. The CDR3 is made up of 12 amino acids. Germline loops: CDR1 SEHNR, CDR2 FQNEAQ (reference sequence). J was trimmed by 13 bases and V by 5 bases; bases with no gene match: 7. The CDR3 region has the DNA TGTGCCAGCAGCCTCGACAGGGGCGGACAGTTCTTC. It translates to CASSLDRGGQFF.

This chain uses TRBV5-1 with TRBJ1-1; a weak D match, TRBD1 (6 bases). The CDR3 is 14 residues long. V lost 1 base and J lost 3, with 10 bases in between. Germline V gives CDR1 SGHRS, CDR2 YFSETQ. The CDR3 loop reads CASSLWGRDTEAFF. In DNA, the CDR3 is TGCGCCAGCAGCTTGTGGGGGCGGGACACTGAAGCTTTCTTT.

This clone occurred many times. The rearrangement links TRBV29-1 to TRBJ2-1, with 11 bases matching TRBD2. Germline loops: CDR1 SQVTM, CDR2 ANQGSEA. V was clipped by 3 bases and J by 7 bases; unmatched bases: 8. CDR3 length: 15 amino acids. The CDR3 nucleotides are TGCAGCGTTGATGTTCCTAGCGGGAGGAGGAATGAGCAGTTCTTC. It codes for CSVDVPSGRRNEQFF.

This chain connects TRBV30 to TRBJ1-4; D gene ambiguous. The CDR3 sequence is 11 residues long. Germline V CDR1 and CDR2: GTSNPN, SVGIG (reference sequence). Between the trimmed V and J ends, which lost 8 bases and 8 bases, there was a span of 12 bases. This CDR3 is CATKGDEKLFF. The CDR3 DNA reads as TGTGCCACTAAGGGAGACGAAAAACTGTTTTTT. Looking up the rest from reference TRBV30 and TRBJ1-4 gives the full variable domain: SQTIHQWPATLVQPVGSPLSLECTVEGTSNPNLYWYRQAAGRGLQLLFYSVGIGQISSEVPQNLSASRPQDRQFILSSKKLLLSDSGFYLCATKGDEKLFFGSGTQLSVL.

This clone was recorded many times. The chain has TRBV18 and TRBJ2-3, with D possibly being TRBD2 (5 bases). The CDR3 totals 15 residues. Trimming shortened V by 3 bases and J by 4 bases, and 14 bases separated the two germline ends. CDR1 KGHSH and CDR2 LQKENI come from the germline V gene. The CDR3 reads CASSPTGKSPDTQYF. The CDR3 nucleotides are TGTGCCAGCTCACCCACGGGAAAGTCCCCAGATACGCAGTATTTT.

The sample holds many counts of this clone. The chain couples TRBV9 to TRBJ2-1, with a weak D call TRBD2 (6 bases). Germline V gene lookup returns CDR1 SGDLS and CDR2 YYNGEE. V was trimmed by 3 bases and J by 8 bases, leaving 21 bases between them. This CDR3 spans 16 amino acids. This CDR3 reads CASSAGFGSLGDEQFF. The CDR3 nucleotides are TGTGCCAGCAGCGCGGGGTTCGGGAGTTTGGGCGATGAGCAGTTCTTC.

This clone has ten or more counts. The J gene is TRBJ2-1, the V gene TRBV24-1; D is undetermined. The length of the CDR3 is 15 residues. Germline V gives CDR1 KGHDR, CDR2 SFDVKD. Trimming pared 5 bases from V and 6 bases from J, leaving 16 bases between. CDR3 sequence: CATSGSSHSPNEQFF. The CDR3 nucleotides are TGTGCCACCAGTGGCTCCTCCCACTCCCCCAATGAGCAGTTCTTC.

The gene calls are TRBV20-1 and TRBJ2-1, with D perhaps TRBD2 (6 bases). V was shortened by 1 base and J by 11 bases, with 15 bases between the two germline ends. From germline, CDR1 is DFQATT and CDR2 SNEGSKA (reference sequence). The CDR3 consists of 13 residues. This CDR3 is CSARVPTSFQQFF. For the CDR3, the DNA is TGCAGTGCTAGAGTACCCACTAGCTTTCAGCAGTTCTTC.